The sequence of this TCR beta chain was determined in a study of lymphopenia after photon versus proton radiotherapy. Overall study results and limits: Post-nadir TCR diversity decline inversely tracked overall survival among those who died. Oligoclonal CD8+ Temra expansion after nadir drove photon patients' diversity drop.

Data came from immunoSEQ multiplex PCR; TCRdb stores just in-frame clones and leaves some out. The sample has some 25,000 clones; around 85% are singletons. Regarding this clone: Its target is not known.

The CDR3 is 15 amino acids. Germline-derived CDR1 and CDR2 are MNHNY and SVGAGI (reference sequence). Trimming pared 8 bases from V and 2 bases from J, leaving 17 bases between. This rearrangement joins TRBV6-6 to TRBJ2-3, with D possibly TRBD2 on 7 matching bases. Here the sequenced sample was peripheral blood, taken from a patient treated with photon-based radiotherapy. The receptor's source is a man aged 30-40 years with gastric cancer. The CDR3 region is CASRTAREYTDTQYF. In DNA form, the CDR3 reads TGTGCCAGCCGGACAGCGCGGGAGTACACAGATACGCAGTATTTT.